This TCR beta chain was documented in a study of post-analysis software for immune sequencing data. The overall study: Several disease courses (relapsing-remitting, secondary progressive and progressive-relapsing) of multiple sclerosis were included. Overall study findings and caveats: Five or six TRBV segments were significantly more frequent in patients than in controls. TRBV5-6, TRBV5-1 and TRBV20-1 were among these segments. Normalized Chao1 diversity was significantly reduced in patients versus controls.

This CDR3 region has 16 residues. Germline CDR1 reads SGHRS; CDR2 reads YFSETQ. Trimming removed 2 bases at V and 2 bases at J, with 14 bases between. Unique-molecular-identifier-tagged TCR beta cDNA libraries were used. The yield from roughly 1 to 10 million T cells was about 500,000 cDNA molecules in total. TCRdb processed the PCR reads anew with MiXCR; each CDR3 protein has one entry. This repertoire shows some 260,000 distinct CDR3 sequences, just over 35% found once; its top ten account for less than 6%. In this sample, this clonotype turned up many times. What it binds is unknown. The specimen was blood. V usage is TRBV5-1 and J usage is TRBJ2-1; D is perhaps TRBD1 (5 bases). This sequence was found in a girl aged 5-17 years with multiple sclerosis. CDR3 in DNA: TGCGCCAGCAGCTTTGGCGGCGACAGAGCCTACAATGAGCAGTTCTTC. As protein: CASSFGGDRAYNEQFF.